Here is one TCR beta chain with its context. The antigen remains undetermined. Terminally differentiated effector memory CD45RA+ cells were left out of the naive CD8 fraction, which was CD45RO-negative and positively selected for CCR7. The CDR3 has 15 amino acids. The ends were cut back, 4 bases at V and 6 bases at J, with 16 bases in the middle. Germline V gene lookup returns CDR1 SEHNR and CDR2 FQNEAQ (reference sequence). The data were obtained in a study of shared clonotypes between healthy human individuals. In replicate PCRs of sorted subsets, roughly 200 ng DNA, approximately 30,000 T cell genomes, was used. Assay used: immunoSEQ multiplex PCR; TCRdb lists only in-frame clones, some missing. The sample holds about 800,000 clones, 96% seen once. Study-level results: Generation of non-shared clonotypes was less probable than generation of clonotypes shared by all four donors.

This TCR was sampled from a man aged 25 to 45 in good health. The sequenced sample consisted of naive CD8+ T cells sorted from blood. This rearrangement joins TRBV7-9 to TRBJ1-5; unclear D gene. CDR3 protein: CASSSVKYPTQPQHF. The CDR3 DNA reads TGTGCCAGCAGCTCGGTAAAGTACCCAACTCAGCCCCAGCATTTT.